This T cell receptor beta chain appears in the sequencing data of a study of blood T cell repertoires in COVID-19. Assay used: immunoSEQ multiplex PCR; TCRdb lists only in-frame clones, some missing. The sample yields about 97,000 clones, around 84% seen once. Germline V gives CDR1 LGHDT, CDR2 YNNKEL (reference sequence). V was clipped by 1 base and J by 5 bases, with 17 bases between them. The CDR3 runs 16 residues. Sequenced sample: peripheral blood. The sequence derives from a human donor in a cohort sampled during active COVID-19. This rearrangement joins TRBV3-1 (or the pseudogene TRBV3-2) to TRBJ1-2, with D hard to call. The CDR3 coding sequence is TGTGCCAGCAGCCAAGTTGGTGGGAAAGCGGGTTATGGCTACACCTTC. Protein sequence: CASSQVGGKAGYGYTF.